This T cell receptor beta chain was documented in a study of cytomegalovirus exposure and HLA in healthy donors. General study results and limits: Reported results showed that the classifier diagnosed cytomegalovirus status with high specificity and sensitivity.

With respect to this clone: Antigen specificity is unknown.

Clones were read by immunoSEQ multiplex PCR, and TCRdb kept only the in-frame ones, dropping some. The sample contains roughly 200,000 clones, approximately 78% of which appear only once. V shed 4 bases and J 4 bases; nucleotides not matched to a gene: 13. CDR1 and CDR2 from the germline V gene are SGHRS and YFSETQ. CDR3 length equals 18 residues. Sequenced: PBMCs. The genes are TRBV5-1 and TRBJ1-6, with 8 bases matching TRBD1. The TCR comes from a woman in her thirties in good health and CMV-seronegative. CDR3 DNA: TGCGCCAGCAGCCGGTTGGCGAACCAGGGGGCTTATAATTCACCCCTCCACTTT. Translation gives CASSRLANQGAYNSPLHF.